This T cell receptor beta chain was identified during a study of beta chain features in type 1 diabetes. Study in general: Cell yields, age and gender were similar between patients and healthy donors. General observations from the study: Type 1 diabetes patients showed a moderate but significant shortening of TCRB CDR3s in all four CD4+ subsets. For type 1 diabetes patients, VDJ junctions showed fewer insertions and more deletions.

Worth noting for this clone: The antigen is unknown.

Of the isolated RNA, all was reverse transcribed, and so the sequenced material was expressed TCRB transcripts. Assay: immunoSEQ multiplex PCR; the TCRdb copy retains only in-frame clones and omits some. The data contain some 370,000 clones, roughly 9.8% of them seen just once; the ten biggest clones take up 0.55% to 0.75%. Per germline, CDR1 KGHSH and CDR2 LQKENI. The CDR3 has 14 residues. The ends were cut back, 3 bases at V and 10 bases at J, with 16 bases in the middle. A single heparinised draw of roughly 100 mL on average was taken per donor. This clonotype originated in a man aged 25-45 years with type 1 diabetes. The sequenced sample was central memory CD4+ T cells from blood. V and J are TRBV18 and TRBJ2-1; D may be TRBD1 or TRBD2 (5 bases each). The CDR3, as DNA: TGTGCCAGCTCACCCAGGGAGATGGGCGAAGAGCAGTTCTTC. Translating it yields CASSPREMGEEQFF.